This is a list of T cell receptor beta chains from one sample in a study of early T cells in non-severe SARS-CoV-2 infection. A single record per CDR3 protein comes from TCRdb applying MiXCR to the 5' RACE reads. The profile shows about 35,000 distinct CDR3 sequences, under 8% of them singletons. The sample consisted of whole blood. These receptors were obtained from an adult who was a healthcare worker with PCR-confirmed SARS-CoV-2 infection or an uninfected control (not recorded which). CDR3s include the opening cysteine and the closing phenylalanine or tryptophan. A D gene is named only where the DNA matches it firmly. A row's size may be missing; if present it is once, few, many or a size class.

V gene	clone size	D gene	J gene	CDR3 protein	CDR3 DNA
TRBV2	few	TRBD1	TRBJ2-1	CASSPDRGSYNEQFF	TGTGCCAGCAGTCCGGACAGGGGTTCCTACAATGAGCAGTTCTTC
TRBV7-2	many	TRBD2	TRBJ2-1	CASSFGLAGGGGIF	TGTGCCAGCAGCTTTGGGCTAGCGGGAGGAGGTGGGATCTTC
TRBV18	few	-	TRBJ2-5	CASSDRRETQYF	TGTGCCAGCTCGGACAGAAGGGAGACCCAGTACTTC
TRBV11-2	few	TRBD1	TRBJ1-1	CASSYDRGLIYTEAFF	TGTGCCAGCAGTTACGACAGGGGCCTGATTTACACTGAAGCTTTCTTT
TRBV11-1	few	-	TRBJ2-3	CASSFRLGDTQYF	TGTGCCAGCAGCTTCCGGCTTGGAGATACGCAGTATTTT
TRBV6-2/TRBV6-3	-	TRBD1	TRBJ1-1	CASRPQGRDLNTEAFF	TGTGCCAGCAGACCACAGGGGCGAGACTTGAACACTGAAGCTTTCTTT
TRBV20-1	few	TRBD2	TRBJ2-1	CSARDHLAGNEQFF	TGCAGTGCTAGAGATCACCTAGCGGGCAATGAGCAGTTCTTC
TRBV11-2	few	-	TRBJ2-1	CASSPIRGIGYNEQFF	TGTGCCAGCAGCCCGATCCGGGGGATAGGCTACAATGAGCAGTTCTTC
TRBV27	many	-	TRBJ2-3	CASSFLYGADTQYF	TGTGCCAGCAGTTTTCTTTACGGGGCAGATACGCAGTATTTT
TRBV20-1	-	-	TRBJ2-7	CSARDLGYEQYF	TGCAGTGCTAGAGATCTGGGGTACGAGCAGTACTTC
TRBV5-1	many	-	TRBJ2-7	CASSARLAPPYEQYF	TGCGCCAGCAGCGCCCGACTCGCTCCCCCCTACGAGCAGTACTTC
TRBV4-3	many	-	TRBJ2-7	CASSQDRRTHEQYF	TGCGCCAGCAGCCAAGATCGACGGACCCACGAGCAGTACTTC
TRBV20-1	-	-	TRBJ2-7	CSASRASYYEQYF	TGCAGTGCTAGTAGGGCCTCCTACTACGAGCAGTACTTC
TRBV28	-	TRBD2	TRBJ2-3	CASSFVAGDHAQDTQYF	TGTGCCAGCAGTTTCGTGGCGGGAGACCATGCACAAGATACGCAGTATTTT
TRBV6-5	few	TRBD2	TRBJ2-7	CVSSYSRAGGLYEQYF	TGTGTCAGCAGTTACTCAAGAGCGGGAGGTCTCTACGAGCAGTACTTC
TRBV28	few	-	TRBJ2-2	CASSLKDSWNTGELFF	TGTGCCAGCAGTTTAAAGGACTCCTGGAACACCGGGGAGCTGTTTTTT
TRBV6-1	-	-	TRBJ2-7	CASSESPSSYEQYF	TGTGCCAGCAGTGAAAGTCCCAGTAGCTACGAGCAGTACTTC
TRBV7-9	many	-	TRBJ2-1	CASSLAQGEQFF	TGTGCCAGCAGCTTAGCGCAGGGGGAGCAGTTCTTC
TRBV9	-	TRBD2	TRBJ2-3	CASSHRLADPF	TGTGCCAGCAGCCACCGACTAGCGGATCCGTTT
TRBV5-4	few	-	TRBJ1-2	CASSLDPTAGRYGYTF	TGTGCCAGCAGCTTGGATCCGACCGCCGGGAGATATGGCTACACCTTC
TRBV5-6	-	-	TRBJ2-2	CASSRTGLYNTGELFF	TGTGCCAGCAGCCGTACAGGGTTGTACAACACCGGGGAGCTGTTTTTT
TRBV5-4	-	TRBD1	TRBJ2-7	CASSSGGQGTYEQYF	TGTGCCAGCAGCTCGGGAGGACAGGGGACCTACGAGCAGTACTTC
TRBV6-1	many	TRBD1	TRBJ1-1	CASYRDRGSTEAFF	TGTGCCAGTTACCGGGACAGGGGAAGTACTGAAGCTTTCTTT
TRBV4-1	-	-	TRBJ2-1	CASSQEEAESSYNEQFF	TGCGCCAGCAGCCAAGAGGAGGCGGAAAGCTCCTACAATGAGCAGTTCTTC
TRBV20-1	many	TRBD2	TRBJ2-1	CSARDLGLPYNEQFF	TGCAGTGCTAGAGATCTGGGACTACCCTACAATGAGCAGTTCTTC
TRBV6-5	many	TRBD1	TRBJ2-6	CASSWTGYSGANVLTF	TGTGCCAGCAGTTGGACAGGATACTCTGGGGCCAACGTCCTGACTTTC
TRBV20-1	once	-	TRBJ1-4	CSATGADEKLFF	TGCAGTGCGACAGGCGCGGATGAAAAACTGTTTTTT
TRBV2	many	-	TRBJ1-2	CASIGANYGYTF	TGTGCCAGCATAGGAGCCAACTATGGCTACACCTTC